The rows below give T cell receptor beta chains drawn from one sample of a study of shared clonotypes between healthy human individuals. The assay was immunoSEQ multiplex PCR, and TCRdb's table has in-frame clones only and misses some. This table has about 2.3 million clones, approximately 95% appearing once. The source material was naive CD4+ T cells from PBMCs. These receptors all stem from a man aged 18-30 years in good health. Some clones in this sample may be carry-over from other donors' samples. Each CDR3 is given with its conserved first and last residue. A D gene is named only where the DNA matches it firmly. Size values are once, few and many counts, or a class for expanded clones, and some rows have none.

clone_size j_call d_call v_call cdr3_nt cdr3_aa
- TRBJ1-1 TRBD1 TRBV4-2 TGTGCCAGCAGCGGGACAGGGGTGGGCACTGAAGCTTTCTTT CASSGTGVGTEAFF
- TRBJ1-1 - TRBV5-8 TGTGCCAGCAGCCGTACAGAGGGCGGGGGAGGAGGAGCTTTCTTT CASSRTEGGGGGAFF
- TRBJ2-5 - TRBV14 TGTGCCAGCAGCCCACGACAGACTCAAGAGACCCAGTACTTC CASSPRQTQETQYF
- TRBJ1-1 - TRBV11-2 TGTGCCAGCAGCGGGGGATGGACCACTGAAGCTTTCTTT CASSGGWTTEAFF
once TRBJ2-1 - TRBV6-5 TGTGCCAGCAGTGGATGGAATGAGCAGTTCTTC CASSGWNEQFF
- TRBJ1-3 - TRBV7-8 TGTGCCAGCAGCTTCCTGGGCCGTACACCTCTGACTGGAAACACCATATATTTT CASSFLGRTPLTGNTIYF
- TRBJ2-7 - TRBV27 TGTGCCAGCAGTCGCCTCGGGGACGAGCAGTACTTC CASSRLGDEQYF
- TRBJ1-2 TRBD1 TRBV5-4 TGTGCCAGCAGCACCGGGACAGGGGCGGGCTACACCTTC CASSTGTGAGYTF
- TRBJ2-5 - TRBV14 TGTGCCAGCACCCAGGGAGGGGGCGGAGGAGAGACCCAGTACTTC CASTQGGGGGETQYF
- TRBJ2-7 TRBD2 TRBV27 TGTGCCAGCAGTCCGGGGGGGGCGGGTTACGAGCAGTACTTC CASSPGGAGYEQYF
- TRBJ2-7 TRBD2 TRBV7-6 TGTGCCAGCAGCTTGTGGACCCCGGGACTAGCGGGGACACCCTACGAGCAGTACTTC CASSLWTPGLAGTPYEQYF
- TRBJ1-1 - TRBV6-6 TGTGCCAGCAGTAGAACCGGGACTGAAGCTTTCTTT CASSRTGTEAFF
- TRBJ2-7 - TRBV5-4 TGTGCCAGCAGCCCGAGTAGCCGTTACGAGCAGTACTTC CASSPSSRYEQYF
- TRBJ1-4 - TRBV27 TGTGCCAGCAGTTCGGGCTTAGGACAGCCTAATGAAAAACTGTTTTTT CASSSGLGQPNEKLFF
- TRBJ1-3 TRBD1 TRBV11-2 TGTGCCAGCAGCCGAGGGGGCGCAGCAGGAAACACCATATATTTT CASSRGGAAGNTIYF
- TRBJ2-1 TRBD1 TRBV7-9 TGTGCCAGCAGCTTTCTACAGGGGGCGCCCAATGAGCAGTTCTTC CASSFLQGAPNEQFF
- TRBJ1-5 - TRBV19 TGTGCCAGTAGTATAGGGGCGTGGGGGAGAGGCAATCAGCCCCAGCATTTT CASSIGAWGRGNQPQHF
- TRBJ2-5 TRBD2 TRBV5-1 TGCGCCAGCAGCCGCATAGCGGGAGGAGAGACCCAGTACTTC CASSRIAGGETQYF